What follows are 16 T cell receptor beta chains derived from one specimen sequenced in a study of beta chain features in type 1 diabetes. Study findings and constraints: Moderately but significantly shorter TCRB CDR3s were found in Type 1 diabetes patients in all four CD4+ subsets.

These receptors are not linked to any known antigen. The entirety of the isolated RNA underwent reverse transcription, so expressed TCRB transcripts were sequenced. The table came from immunoSEQ multiplex PCR; TCRdb's copy has only in-frame clones and leaves some out. The sample consists of hundreds of thousands of clones, approximately 11% of them appearing once. The sequencing input was naive CD4+ T cells from blood. These receptors were obtained from a man between 25 and 39 years old with type 1 diabetes.

This clone has a handful of counts. The V and J genes are TRBV29-1 and TRBJ2-2; 9 bases agree with TRBD1. CDR3 length: 14 residues. CDR1 is SQVTM and CDR2 is ANQGSEA in the germline V gene. J lost 4 bases, V lost 4 bases, and 4 bases had no gene match. CDR3 sequence: CSVGTGDVTGELFF. DNA for the CDR3: TGCAGCGTTGGGACAGGGGACGTCACCGGGGAGCTGTTTTTT.

The V call is TRBV19, the J call TRBJ2-3; 8 bases are a match to TRBD2. CDR1 and CDR2 from the germline V gene are LNHDA and SQIVND (reference sequence). Trimming took 3 bases from V and 2 from J; bases not matched to a gene: 4. The length of the CDR3 is 15 residues. CDR3 DNA: TGTGCCAGTAGTATGGTAGCGGGGACCACAGATACGCAGTATTTT. It codes for CASSMVAGTTDTQYF.

V and J are TRBV28 and TRBJ2-1; TRBD2 aligns across 9 bases. Trimming cost V 6 bases and J 10 bases; bases outside gene matches: 7. This CDR3 is built from 13 residues. CDR1 is MDHEN, CDR2 SYDVKM, per germline. CDR3 amino acids: CASSLRLAGEQFF. CDR3 nucleotides: TGTGCCAGCAGCTTGAGGCTAGCGGGGGAGCAGTTCTTC.

This clone was counted a few times. The rearrangement joins TRBV30 to TRBJ1-6; 7 bases line up with TRBD1. CDR3 length equals 13 residues. Losses at the gene ends were 4 bases for V and 4 bases for J; bases not matched to a gene: 1. Germline CDR1 reads GTSNPN; CDR2 reads SVGIG (reference sequence). CDR3 region: CAWKGQYNSPLHF. The CDR3 DNA sequence: TGTGCCTGGAAGGGACAGTATAATTCACCCCTCCACTTT.

A word on this clone: The same CDR3 is also encoded by other DNA sequences in this sample. V is TRBV29-1 and J is TRBJ2-5; 8 bases are a match to TRBD1. The junction had 4 bases not matched to a gene; V was cut back by 5 bases and J by 5 bases. The CDR3 is made up of 12 amino acids. Germline loops: CDR1 SQVTM, CDR2 ANQGSEA. CDR3 in amino acids: CSVRQGRETQYF. The CDR3 coding sequence is TGCAGCGTTAGACAGGGGAGGGAGACCCAGTACTTC.

This clone occurred a few times. This chain joins TRBV5-4 and TRBJ2-2; 9 bases are a match to TRBD2. In germline, CDR1 is SGHNT, CDR2 YYREEE (reference sequence). J was trimmed by 6 bases and V by 1 base; bases with no gene match: 7. The CDR3 contains 16 residues. The CDR3 nucleotides are TGTGCCAGCAGCTTGCTTGGCGGGGGGGCCCCCGGGGAGCTGTTTTTT. The encoded protein is CASSLLGGGAPGELFF.

This clone occurred a few times. The rearrangement joins TRBV5-4 to TRBJ2-5; D gene uncertain. This CDR3 contains 13 residues. Trimming took off 0 bases at V and 3 bases at J, with 6 bases between the two ends. CDR1 and CDR2 from the germline V gene are SGHNT and YYREEE (reference sequence). The CDR3 sequence: CASSLAEKETQYF. The CDR3 DNA reads TGTGCCAGCAGCTTGGCTGAGAAAGAGACCCAGTACTTC.

This sequence joins TRBV4-1 and TRBJ2-7, with TRBD2 as a possible D gene (7 bases). The CDR3 spans 17 residues. With 1 base removed from V and 6 bases from J, the gap between germline ends came to 22 bases. Germline V gene lookup returns CDR1 MGHRA and CDR2 YSYEKL. The CDR3 here is CASSQVRRGGGPGEQYF. The CDR3 coding sequence is TGCGCCAGCAGCCAAGTGCGGAGAGGGGGGGGGCCTGGCGAGCAGTACTTC.

This clone was detected a few times. The chain carries TRBV7-2 and TRBJ2-5, with D unresolved. Trimming cost V 3 bases and J 5 bases, with 10 bases left between them. Germline V gene data show CDR1 as SGHTA and CDR2 as FQGNSA. The CDR3 totals 13 residues. CDR3 sequence reads: CASSFSNRETQYF. The CDR3 DNA reads as TGTGCCAGCAGCTTTAGCAACCGGGAGACCCAGTACTTC.

This rearrangement joins TRBV10-3 to TRBJ2-5; a weak D match, TRBD1 (6 bases). The CDR3 has 13 amino acids. V dropped 6 bases and J dropped 7 bases, with 15 bases sitting between them. From germline, CDR1 is ENHRY and CDR2 SYGVKD. The CDR3 DNA is TGTGCCATCAGCCCGGGACAACGCCTGACCCAGTACTTC. Translating it yields CAISPGQRLTQYF.

This chain joins TRBV7-9 and TRBJ1-3, with D possibly TRBD1 on 6 matching bases. Trimming took off 5 bases at V and 7 bases at J, with 15 bases between the two ends. Germline CDR1 reads SEHNR; CDR2 reads FQNEAQ (reference sequence). This CDR3 is built from 14 residues. The chain's CDR3 is CASSPLTGHNTIYF. The DNA of the CDR3 is TGTGCCAGCAGCCCGCTGACAGGTCACAACACCATATATTTT.

This chain joins TRBV28 and TRBJ2-5; 7 bases map to TRBD2. Germline-derived CDR1 and CDR2 are MDHEN and SYDVKM. After removal of 5 bases from V and 5 bases from J, the junction contained 8 bases not matched to a gene. This CDR3 comprises 14 residues. CDR3 residues: CASSGGGLTETQYF. CDR3 sequence (DNA): TGTGCCAGCAGTGGGGGGGGATTGACGGAGACCCAGTACTTC.

V and J are TRBV11-1 and TRBJ2-7, with D perhaps matching TRBD1 (8 bases). Germline V gene lookup returns CDR1 SGHAT and CDR2 FQDESV (reference sequence). The CDR3 has 14 amino acids. The CDR3 region has the DNA TGTGCATCGGGGGGAAAACAGGGGGCCTACGAGCAGTACTTC. This gives the protein CASGGKQGAYEQYF.

The gene calls are TRBV5-6 and TRBJ2-1, with 8 bases that match TRBD1. V gave up 4 bases and J gave up 6 bases; unmatched junction bases: 9. The CDR3 is made up of 15 amino acids. The V gene's germline CDR1 is SGHDT and CDR2 YYEEEE. CDR3 DNA: TGTGCCAGCAGCACGAGACAGGGGTGGGGCAATGAGCAGTTCTTC. The encoded protein is CASSTRQGWGNEQFF.

This clone was found a few times. The chain carries TRBV5-6 and TRBJ2-3; possible D gene TRBD2, 5 bases. CDR1 SGHDT and CDR2 YYEEEE come from the germline V gene. The CDR3 is made up of 16 amino acids. Deletions cut 4 bases from V and 2 bases from J, with 17 bases between. For the CDR3, the DNA is TGTGCCAGCAGCGGAGGAGTGGGTCGGGACACAGATACGCAGTATTTT. It specifies CASSGGVGRDTDTQYF.

The chain couples TRBV6-6 to TRBJ1-6; no clear D gene. This CDR3 has 15 residues. The V and J ends lost 5 bases and 0 bases respectively, with 8 bases between them. Germline-derived CDR1 and CDR2 are MNHNY and SVGAGI (reference sequence). CDR3 bases: TGTGCCAGCAGTCGAGAGAGCTCCTATAATTCACCCCTCCACTTT. It specifies CASSRESSYNSPLHF.